The clone carrying this T cell receptor beta chain occurred once. The data originate from a study of blood T cell repertoires in COVID-19. Across the whole study: Two negative PCRs, clearance, or symptom resolution were required of recovered Cohort 3 donors.

Individuals drawn from under 30 US areas were roughly 18 to 95 years old. The table came from immunoSEQ multiplex PCR; TCRdb's copy has only in-frame clones and leaves some out. The sample has some 300,000 clones; approximately 90% are singletons. CDR1 and CDR2 from the germline V gene are SGHVS and FQNEAQ. The CDR3 consists of 14 residues. V lost 3 bases to trimming and J lost 0 bases, with 6 bases between them. Sequenced material: PBMCs or T cells enriched from blood (not recorded which). The receptor was isolated from a woman aged 55-70 years in a cohort exposed to, infected with or recovered from COVID-19 (not recorded which). The V and J genes are TRBV7-8 and TRBJ1-3; D is unclear. The CDR3 loop reads CASSFHSSGNTIYF. The CDR3 DNA is TGTGCCAGCAGCTTCCACAGCTCTGGAAACACCATATATTTT.